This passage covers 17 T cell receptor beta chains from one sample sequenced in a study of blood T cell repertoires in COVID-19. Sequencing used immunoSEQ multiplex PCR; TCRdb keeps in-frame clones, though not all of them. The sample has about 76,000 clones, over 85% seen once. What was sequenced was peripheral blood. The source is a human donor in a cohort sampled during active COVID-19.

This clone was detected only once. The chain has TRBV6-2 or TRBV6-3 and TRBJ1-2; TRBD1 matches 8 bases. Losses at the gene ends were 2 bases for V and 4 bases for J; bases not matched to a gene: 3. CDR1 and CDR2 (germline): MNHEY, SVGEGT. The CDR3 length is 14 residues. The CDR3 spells CASSYRTGPYGYTF. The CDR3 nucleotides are TGTGCCAGCAGTTACAGGACAGGGCCCTATGGCTACACCTTC.

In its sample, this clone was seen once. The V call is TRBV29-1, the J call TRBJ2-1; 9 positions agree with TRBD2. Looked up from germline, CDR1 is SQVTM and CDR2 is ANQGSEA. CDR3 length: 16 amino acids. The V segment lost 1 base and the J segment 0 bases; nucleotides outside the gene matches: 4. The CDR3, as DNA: TGCAGCGTTGAAGTCCTAGCGGGGAGCTCCTACAATGAGCAGTTCTTC. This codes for CSVEVLAGSSYNEQFF.

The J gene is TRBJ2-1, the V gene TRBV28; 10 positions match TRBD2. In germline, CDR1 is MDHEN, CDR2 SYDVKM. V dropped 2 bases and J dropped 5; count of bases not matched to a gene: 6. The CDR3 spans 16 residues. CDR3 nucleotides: TGTGCCAGCAGTTTAACCCTAGCGGGGGTGAACAATGAGCAGTTCTTC. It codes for CASSLTLAGVNNEQFF.

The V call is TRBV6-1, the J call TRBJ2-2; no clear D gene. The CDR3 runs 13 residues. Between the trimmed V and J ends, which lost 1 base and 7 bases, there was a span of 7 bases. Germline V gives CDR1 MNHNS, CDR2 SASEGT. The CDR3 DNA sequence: TGTGCCAGCAGTGAAGAGTACAGCGGGGAGCTGTTTTTT. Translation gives CASSEEYSGELFF.

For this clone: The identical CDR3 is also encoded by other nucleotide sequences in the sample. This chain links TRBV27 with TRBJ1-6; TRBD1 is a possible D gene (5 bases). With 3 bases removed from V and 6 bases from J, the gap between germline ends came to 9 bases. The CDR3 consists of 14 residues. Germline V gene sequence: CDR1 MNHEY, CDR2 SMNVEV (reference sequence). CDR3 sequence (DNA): TGTGCCAGCAGTTTCCTCCAGGGTAATTCACCCCTCCACTTT. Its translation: CASSFLQGNSPLHF.

CDR3 loop: CATSDPRQGSYEQYF. The CDR3 DNA follows: TGTGCCACCAGTGACCCCCGACAGGGGTCGTACGAGCAGTACTTC. V usage is TRBV24-1 and J usage is TRBJ2-7; 8 nucleotides align to TRBD1. The CDR3 has 15 residues. The ends lost 4 bases at V and 4 bases at J; junction bases unmatched: 8. Germline V gene lookup returns CDR1 KGHDR and CDR2 SFDVKD.

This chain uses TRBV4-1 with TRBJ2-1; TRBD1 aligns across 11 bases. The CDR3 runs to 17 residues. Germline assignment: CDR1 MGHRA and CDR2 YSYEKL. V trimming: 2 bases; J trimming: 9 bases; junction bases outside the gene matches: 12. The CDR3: CASSQQTGTGGYLEQFF. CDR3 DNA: TGCGCCAGCAGCCAACAAACCGGGACAGGGGGGTACCTTGAGCAGTTCTTC.

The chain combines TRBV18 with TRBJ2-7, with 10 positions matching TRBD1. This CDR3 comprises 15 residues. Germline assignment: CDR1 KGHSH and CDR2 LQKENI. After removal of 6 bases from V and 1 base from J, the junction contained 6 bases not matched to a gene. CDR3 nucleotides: TGTGCCAGCTCCCGTGACAGGGGGCCGTCCTACGAGCAGTACTTC. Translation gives CASSRDRGPSYEQYF. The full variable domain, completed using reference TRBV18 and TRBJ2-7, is NAGVMQNPRHLVRRRGQEARLRCSPMKGHSHVYWYRQLPEEGLKFMVYLQKENIIDESGMPKERFSAEFPKEGPSILRIQQVVRGDSAAYFCASSRDRGPSYEQYFGPGTRLTVT.

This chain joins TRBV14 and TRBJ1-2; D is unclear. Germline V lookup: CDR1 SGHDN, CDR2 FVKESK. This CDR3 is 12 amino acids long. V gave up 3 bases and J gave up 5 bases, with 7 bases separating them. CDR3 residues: CASSQGDYGYTF. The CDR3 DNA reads TGTGCCAGCAGCCAGGGAGATTATGGCTACACCTTC.

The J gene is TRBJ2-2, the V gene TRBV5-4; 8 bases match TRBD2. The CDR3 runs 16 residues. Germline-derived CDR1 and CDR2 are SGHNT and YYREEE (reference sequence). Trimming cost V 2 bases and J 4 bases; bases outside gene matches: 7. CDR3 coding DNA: TGTGCCAGCAGCTTCGAGGTAGCGGGGATCACCGGGGAGCTGTTTTTT. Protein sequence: CASSFEVAGITGELFF. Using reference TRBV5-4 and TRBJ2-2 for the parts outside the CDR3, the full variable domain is ETGVTQSPTHLIKTRGQQVTLRCSSQSGHNTVSWYQQALGQGPQFIFQYYREEENGRGNFPPRFSGLQFPNYSSELNVNALELDDSALYLCASSFEVAGITGELFFGEGSRLTVL.

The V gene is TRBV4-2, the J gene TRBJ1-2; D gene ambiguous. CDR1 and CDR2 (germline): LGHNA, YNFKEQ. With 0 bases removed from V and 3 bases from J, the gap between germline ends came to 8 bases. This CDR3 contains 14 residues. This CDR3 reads CASSQEKGDYGYTF. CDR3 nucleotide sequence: TGTGCCAGCAGCCAAGAAAAGGGAGACTATGGCTACACCTTC.

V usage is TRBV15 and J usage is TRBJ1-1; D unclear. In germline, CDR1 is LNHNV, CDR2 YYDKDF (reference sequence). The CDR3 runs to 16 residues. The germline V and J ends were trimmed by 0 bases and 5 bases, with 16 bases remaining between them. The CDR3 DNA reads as TGTGCCACCAGCAGAGATCGCGGGGAAATAATGACTGAAGCTTTCTTT. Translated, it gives CATSRDRGEIMTEAFF.

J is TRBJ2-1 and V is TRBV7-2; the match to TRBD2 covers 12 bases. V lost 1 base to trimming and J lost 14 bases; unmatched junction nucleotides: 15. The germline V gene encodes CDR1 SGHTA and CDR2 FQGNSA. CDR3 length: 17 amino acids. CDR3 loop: CASSLGASGRASMVEFF. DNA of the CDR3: TGTGCCAGCAGCTTAGGGGCTAGCGGGAGGGCCTCGATGGTTGAGTTCTTC.

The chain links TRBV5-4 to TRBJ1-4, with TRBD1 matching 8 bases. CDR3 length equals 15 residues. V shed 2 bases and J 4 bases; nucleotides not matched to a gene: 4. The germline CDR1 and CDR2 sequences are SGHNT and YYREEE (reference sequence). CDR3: CASSFNRGGNEKLFF. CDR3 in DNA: TGTGCCAGCAGCTTTAACAGGGGGGGTAATGAAAAACTGTTTTTT.

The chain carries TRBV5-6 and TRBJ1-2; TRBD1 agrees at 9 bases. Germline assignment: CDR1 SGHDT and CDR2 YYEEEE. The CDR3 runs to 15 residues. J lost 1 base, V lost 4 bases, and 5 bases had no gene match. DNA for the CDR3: TGTGCCAGCAGCCCCGGGGACAGGGATAACTATGGCTACACCTTC. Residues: CASSPGDRDNYGYTF. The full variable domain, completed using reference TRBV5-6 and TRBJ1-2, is DAGVTQSPTHLIKTRGQQVTLRCSPKSGHDTVSWYQQALGQGPQFIFQYYEEEERQRGNFPDRFSGHQFPNYSSELNVNALLLGDSALYLCASSPGDRDNYGYTFGSGTRLTVV.

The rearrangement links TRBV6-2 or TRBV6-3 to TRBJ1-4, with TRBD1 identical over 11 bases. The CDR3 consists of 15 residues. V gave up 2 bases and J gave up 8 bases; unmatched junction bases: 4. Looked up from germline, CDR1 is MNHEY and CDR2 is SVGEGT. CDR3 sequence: CASSYPGQGGEKLFF. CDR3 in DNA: TGTGCCAGCAGTTACCCGGGACAGGGGGGAGAAAAACTGTTTTTT.

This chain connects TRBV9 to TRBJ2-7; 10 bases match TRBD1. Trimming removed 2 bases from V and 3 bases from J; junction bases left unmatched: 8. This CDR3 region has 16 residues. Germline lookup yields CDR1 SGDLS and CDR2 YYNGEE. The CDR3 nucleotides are TGTGCCAGCAGCGTGGGAACCGGGACAGGGGTCTACGAGCAGTACTTC. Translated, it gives CASSVGTGTGVYEQYF. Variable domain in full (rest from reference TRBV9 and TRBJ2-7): DSGVTQTPKHLITATGQRVTLRCSPRSGDLSVYWYQQSLDQGLQFLIQYYNGEERAKGNILERFSAQQFPDLHSELNLSSLELGDSALYFCASSVGTGTGVYEQYFGPGTRLTVT.